This entry lists 28 T cell receptor beta chains sequenced from one sample in a study of PD-1 blockade in classical Hodgkin lymphoma. Time point reported: newly diagnosed, previously untreated cHL patient sample. Generated by immunoSEQ multiplex PCR, the TCRdb table keeps only in-frame clones and is missing some. This sample has tens of thousands of clones, with approximately 90% found just once. Sequenced sample: peripheral blood mononuclear cells (PBMCs). These receptors were collected from a human donor with classical Hodgkin lymphoma.

This clone was found once. This chain links TRBV5-6 with TRBJ1-3; 8 positions agree with TRBD1. Losses at the gene ends were 4 bases for V and 0 bases for J; bases not matched to a gene: 6. Germline assignment: CDR1 SGHDT and CDR2 YYEEEE. The CDR3 covers 16 residues. CDR3 nucleotide sequence: TGTGCCAGCAGCGTTGGACAGGGATACTCTGGAAACACCATATATTTT. Protein: CASSVGQGYSGNTIYF. Complete variable domain (other parts from reference TRBV5-6 and TRBJ1-3): DAGVTQSPTHLIKTRGQQVTLRCSPKSGHDTVSWYQQALGQGPQFIFQYYEEEERQRGNFPDRFSGHQFPNYSSELNVNALLLGDSALYLCASSVGQGYSGNTIYFGEGSWLTVV.

This clone is deemed medium-sized. This chain uses TRBV9 with TRBJ1-5, with D possibly TRBD1 on 6 matching bases. The CDR3 contains 14 residues. CDR1 and CDR2 from the germline V gene are SGDLS and YYNGEE. The V end was cut by 4 bases, the J end by 7 bases, with 15 bases between. The CDR3 sequence: CASSQGVGAQPQHF. The CDR3, as DNA: TGTGCCAGCAGCCAAGGGGTGGGGGCCCAGCCCCAGCATTTT.

V and J are TRBV7-2 and TRBJ2-1, with D possibly called TRBD1 or TRBD2 (6 bases each). The germline CDR1 and CDR2 sequences are SGHTA and FQGNSA. CDR3 length: 12 amino acids. The V gene lost 9 bases and the J gene lost 10 bases, with 16 bases spanning the gap. CDR3 residues: CASHPRGREQFF. In nucleotides, the CDR3 is TGTGCCAGTCATCCAAGGGGGAGGGAGCAGTTCTTC. Full variable domain (rest looked up from reference TRBV7-2 and TRBJ2-1): GAGVSQSPSNKVTEKGKDVELRCDPISGHTALYWYRQSLGQGLEFLIYFQGNSAPDKSGLPSDRFSAERTGGSVSTLTIQRTQQEDSAVYLCASHPRGREQFFGPGTRLTVL.

V gene TRBV2 combines with J gene TRBJ2-7; a possible D gene is TRBD1 (5 bases). Germline V gene data show CDR1 as SNHLY and CDR2 as FYNNEI. The CDR3 has 12 amino acids. Trimming stripped 8 bases from V and 3 bases from J, with 11 bases between. The CDR3 spells CASCPRDYEQYV. DNA of the CDR3: TGTGCCAGCTGTCCCAGGGACTACGAGCAGTACGTC.

V and J are TRBV4-2 and TRBJ1-2; no definite D call. V gave up 1 base and J gave up 4 bases, with 10 bases separating them. There are 14 residues in the CDR3. Germline V lookup: CDR1 LGHNA, CDR2 YNFKEQ. Written as DNA, the CDR3 is TGTGCCAGCAGCCAAGGGGTTTTCGGCTATGGCTACACCTTC. Protein product: CASSQGVFGYGYTF.

This sequence joins TRBV5-3 and TRBJ1-5; D not certain. TRBV5-3 is sorted into the ORF group, with uncertain function. The V gene lost 6 bases and the J gene lost 1 base, with 8 bases spanning the gap. The CDR3 loop spans 13 amino acids. The CDR3 region is CARTVGSNQPQHF. DNA for the CDR3: TGTGCCAGAACCGTAGGCAGCAATCAGCCCCAGCATTTT.

V usage is TRBV28 and J usage is TRBJ2-2, with a tentative D call TRBD2 (6 bases). The CDR3 contains 14 residues. Germline CDR1 MDHEN, CDR2 SYDVKM. Trimming removed 7 bases at V and 6 bases at J, with 15 bases between. The CDR3 nucleotides read TGTGCCAGCAATGTAGGGAGGAGGGCCGGGGAGCTGTTTTTT. Protein product: CASNVGRRAGELFF.

V is TRBV13 and J is TRBJ2-3; perhaps TRBD1 as D (7 bases). V was clipped by 8 bases and J by 6 bases, with 24 bases between them. The length of the CDR3 is 16 residues. The germline gives CDR1 PRHDT, CDR2 FYEKMQ (reference sequence). This CDR3 is CASLGTASAGRDTQYF. The DNA of the CDR3 is TGTGCCAGCTTGGGGACAGCCTCGGCGGGAAGGGATACGCAGTATTTT.

This CDR3 is CSVETPGTGGWETQYF. DNA for the CDR3: TGCAGCGTCGAGACTCCTGGGACAGGGGGATGGGAGACCCAGTACTTC. The chain has TRBV29-1 and TRBJ2-5; 11 bases are shared with TRBD1. Per germline, CDR1 SQVTM and CDR2 ANQGSEA. CDR3 size: 16 residues. J lost 5 bases, V lost 6 bases, and 14 bases had no gene match.

This clone was counted once. The chain links TRBV18 to TRBJ2-5; D is ambiguous. The germline V and J ends were trimmed by 3 bases and 0 bases, with 5 bases remaining between them. The CDR3 sequence is 13 residues long. The germline CDR1 and CDR2 sequences are KGHSH and LQKENI. The CDR3 is CASSPLYQETQYF. The CDR3 DNA sequence: TGTGCCAGCTCACCCCTGTACCAAGAGACCCAGTACTTC.

The chain employs TRBV10-3 and TRBJ2-2, with 8 bases identical to TRBD2. J gave up 3 bases and V 9 bases, and 9 bases lay outside the gene matches. The CDR3 consists of 15 residues. Germline V CDR1 and CDR2: ENHRY, SYGVKD. CDR3 loop: CAIRAGAGDTGELFF. The DNA for the CDR3 is TGTGCCATAAGAGCGGGAGCGGGCGACACCGGGGAGCTGTTTTTT.

The chain is built from TRBV28 and TRBJ1-1; D gene uncertain. CDR1 MDHEN and CDR2 SYDVKM come from the germline V gene. This CDR3 has 14 residues. V shed 3 bases and J shed 4 bases, with 12 bases lying between them. DNA for the CDR3: TGTGCCAGCAGTTTCGTCGGAGAGGTCACTGAAGCTTTCTTT. Encoded protein: CASSFVGEVTEAFF.

CDR3 DNA sequence: TGTGCCAGCAGTTCGACGGGGCTAGCGGGAGGGGTAAACGAGCAGTACGTC. It encodes CASSSTGLAGGVNEQYV. The rearrangement uses TRBV28 and TRBJ2-7; 12 bases fit TRBD2. V was clipped by 4 bases and J by 5 bases; unmatched bases: 12. Germline CDR1 MDHEN, CDR2 SYDVKM. The CDR3 is made up of 17 amino acids.

In this sample, this clone turned up once. The rearrangement links TRBV5-6 to TRBJ2-1; 8 bases fit TRBD2. Germline trimming cut 3 bases from V and 8 bases from J; bases unmatched to any gene: 4. CDR1 and CDR2 (germline): SGHDT, YYEEEE. This CDR3 region has 13 residues. This chain's CDR3 is CASSWAGGYEQFF. The CDR3 DNA reads as TGTGCCAGCAGCTGGGCGGGAGGCTATGAGCAGTTCTTC.

V and J are TRBV28 and TRBJ2-3; D gene ambiguous. This CDR3 has 12 amino acids. Germline loops: CDR1 MDHEN, CDR2 SYDVKM. V shed 5 bases and J shed 3 bases, with 6 bases lying between them. In DNA, the CDR3 is TGTGCCAGCAGTCCCGGTACAGATACGCAGTATTTT. It yields the protein CASSPGTDTQYF.

This chain uses TRBV6-1 with TRBJ2-3; 7 nucleotides match TRBD1. Germline V gives CDR1 MNHNS, CDR2 SASEGT. The CDR3 totals 15 residues. With 6 bases clipped from V and 0 bases from J, the junction kept 6 bases outside the gene matches. CDR3 region: CASREQGYSTDTQYF. The CDR3 DNA is TGTGCCAGCAGGGAACAGGGGTACAGCACAGATACGCAGTATTTT.

The gene calls are TRBV5-1 and TRBJ2-3, with D unresolved. The V end was cut by 0 bases, the J end by 5 bases, with 7 bases between. The CDR3 consists of 13 residues. In germline, CDR1 is SGHRS, CDR2 YFSETQ. In DNA form, the CDR3 reads TGCGCCAGCAGCTTGGAGCGTGGAGATACGCAGTATTTT. It encodes CASSLERGDTQYF.

The V and J genes are TRBV7-9 and TRBJ2-1; the match to TRBD2 covers 10 bases. Germline V lookup: CDR1 SEHNR, CDR2 FQNEAQ (reference sequence). V was clipped by 6 bases and J by 8 bases; unmatched bases: 4. This CDR3 has 13 amino acids. DNA of the CDR3: TGTGCCAGCAGAGCTAGCGGGAGCGATGAGCAGTTCTTC. The encoded protein is CASRASGSDEQFF.

This sequence joins TRBV19 and TRBJ2-7; the D is unclear. Germline CDR1 reads LNHDA; CDR2 reads SQIVND (reference sequence). V lost 6 bases, J lost 1 base, and 10 bases lay in between. CDR3 size: 13 residues. The CDR3 is CASSPAASYEQYV. CDR3 nucleotide sequence: TGTGCCAGTAGCCCCGCAGCGTCCTACGAGCAGTACGTC.

The rearrangement links TRBV19 to TRBJ1-1; D call uncertain. The CDR3 consists of 14 residues. Germline V gene sequence: CDR1 LNHDA, CDR2 SQIVND (reference sequence). The V end was cut by 1 base, the J end by 3 bases, with 9 bases between. CDR3 region: CASSIGGRDTEAFF. CDR3 DNA sequence: TGTGCCAGTAGTATAGGCGGTAGGGACACTGAAGCTTTCTTT.

The chain couples TRBV6-1 to TRBJ2-4, with D tentatively TRBD2 (5 bases). Trimming pared 9 bases from V and 0 bases from J, leaving 9 bases between. Germline CDR1 is MNHNS and CDR2 is SASEGT. The CDR3 has 13 amino acids. The DNA of the CDR3 is TGTGCCAGTTCAGCGGTAGCCAAAAACATTCAGTACTTC. Protein: CASSAVAKNIQYF.

The count of this clone is one. This sequence joins TRBV6-1 and TRBJ2-5; D unresolved. Trimming took off 6 bases at V and 2 bases at J, with 16 bases between the two ends. Germline values: CDR1 MNHNS, CDR2 SASEGT. There are 15 residues in the CDR3. The CDR3 spells CASRKGVGGQETQYF. The CDR3 DNA follows: TGTGCCAGCAGGAAGGGTGTCGGTGGGCAAGAGACCCAGTACTTC.

As to this clone: Within the sample, other DNA sequences also encode this same CDR3. The chain carries TRBV7-9 and TRBJ2-7, with TRBD1 identical over 7 bases. This CDR3 is 16 amino acids long. The junction had 13 bases not matched to a gene; V was cut back by 3 bases and J by 5 bases. The germline V gene encodes CDR1 SEHNR and CDR2 FQNEAQ (reference sequence). CDR3 sequence reads: CASSFSGAGGIDEQYF. In nucleotides, the CDR3 is TGTGCCAGCAGCTTCTCCGGGGCAGGGGGAATCGACGAGCAGTACTTC.

The chain has TRBV11-1 and TRBJ2-1; a possible D gene is TRBD2 (6 bases). V was clipped by 5 bases and J by 6 bases, with 20 bases between them. Looked up from germline, CDR1 is SGHAT and CDR2 is FQDESV (reference sequence). The CDR3 runs 16 residues. The CDR3 is CASSLGYTGAGNEQFF. The CDR3 nucleotides are TGTGCCAGCAGCCTAGGCTATACGGGAGCGGGCAATGAGCAGTTCTTC.

The chain combines TRBV30 with TRBJ1-5, with D maybe TRBD1 (6 bases). The CDR3 consists of 17 residues. The V and J ends lost 2 bases and 1 base respectively, with 18 bases between them. Germline V CDR1 and CDR2: GTSNPN, SVGIG (reference sequence). The CDR3 protein is CAWSPLHRDPSNQPQHF. The CDR3 DNA reads as TGTGCCTGGAGTCCCCTACACAGGGATCCGAGCAATCAGCCCCAGCATTTT.

CDR3 sequence reads: CASSRGLAGSETQYF. DNA for the CDR3: TGCGCCAGCAGCCGGGGACTAGCGGGTTCAGAGACCCAGTACTTC. The rearrangement links TRBV4-1 to TRBJ2-5; 12 positions agree with TRBD2. Looked up from germline, CDR1 is MGHRA and CDR2 is YSYEKL. The ends lost 4 bases at V and 4 bases at J; junction bases unmatched: 4. The CDR3 has 15 residues.

CDR3 in DNA: TGTGCCAGCAGCGTAGAGGACGAACCGTCGGGATCACCCCTCCACTTT. This translates into CASSVEDEPSGSPLHF. The chain uses TRBV9 and TRBJ1-6; unclear D gene. V was trimmed by 0 bases and J by 10 bases, leaving 17 bases between them. Germline V gene lookup returns CDR1 SGDLS and CDR2 YYNGEE. CDR3 size: 16 residues.

This rearrangement joins TRBV2 to TRBJ2-6; D might be TRBD2 (5 bases). The CDR3 totals 13 residues. Germline CDR1 is SNHLY and CDR2 is FYNNEI. Between the trimmed V and J ends, which lost 9 bases and 1 base, there was a span of 7 bases. The CDR3 DNA reads as TGTGCCAGGTCGGGGTCTGGGGCCAACGTCCTGACTTTC. This codes for CARSGSGANVLTF. The variable domain in full, completed from reference TRBV2 and TRBJ2-6, reads EPEVTQTPSHQVTQMGQEVILRCVPISNHLYFYWYRQILGQKVEFLVSFYNNEISEKSEIFDDQFSVERPDGSNFTLKIRSTKLEDSAMYFCARSGSGANVLTFGAGSRLTVL.